This T cell receptor (beta chain) originates from a study of blood T cell repertoires in COVID-19. About the study: COVID-19 samples collected from the United States, Italy and Spain covered acute and convalescent phases. In each case, the material was cDNA or gDNA derived from T cells, B-cell-depleted T cells, or PBMCs.

Assay used: immunoSEQ multiplex PCR; TCRdb lists only in-frame clones, some missing. The sample shows over 150,000 clones, around four fifths of them seen only once. The Seattle patients, enrolled during active infection, were followed longitudinally. The CDR3 is 15 residues long. Germline V CDR1 and CDR2: MNHEY, SMNVEV (reference sequence). Deletions cut 1 base from V and 0 bases from J, with 9 bases between. Sequencing used peripheral blood. The genes are TRBV27 and TRBJ1-1, with D tentatively TRBD1 (5 bases). This sequence was found in a woman aged 40 to 49 with COVID-19, enrolled during active disease. CDR3 DNA sequence: TGTGCCAGCAGTTTATTCGGGACTATGAACACTGAAGCTTTCTTT. The encoded protein is CASSLFGTMNTEAFF.